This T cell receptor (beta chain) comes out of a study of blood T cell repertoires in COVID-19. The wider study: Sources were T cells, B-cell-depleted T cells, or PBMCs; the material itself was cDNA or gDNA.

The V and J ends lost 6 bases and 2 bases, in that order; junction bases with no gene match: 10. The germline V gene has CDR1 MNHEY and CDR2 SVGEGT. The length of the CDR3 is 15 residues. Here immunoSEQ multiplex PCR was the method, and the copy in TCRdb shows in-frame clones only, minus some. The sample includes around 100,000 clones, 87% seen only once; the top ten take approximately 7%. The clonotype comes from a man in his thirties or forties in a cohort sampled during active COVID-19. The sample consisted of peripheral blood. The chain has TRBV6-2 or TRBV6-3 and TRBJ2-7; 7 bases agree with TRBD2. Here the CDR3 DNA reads TGTGCCAGCAGCGGGCGGGAGTCCGGCCCCTACGAGCAGTACTTC. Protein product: CASSGRESGPYEQYF.